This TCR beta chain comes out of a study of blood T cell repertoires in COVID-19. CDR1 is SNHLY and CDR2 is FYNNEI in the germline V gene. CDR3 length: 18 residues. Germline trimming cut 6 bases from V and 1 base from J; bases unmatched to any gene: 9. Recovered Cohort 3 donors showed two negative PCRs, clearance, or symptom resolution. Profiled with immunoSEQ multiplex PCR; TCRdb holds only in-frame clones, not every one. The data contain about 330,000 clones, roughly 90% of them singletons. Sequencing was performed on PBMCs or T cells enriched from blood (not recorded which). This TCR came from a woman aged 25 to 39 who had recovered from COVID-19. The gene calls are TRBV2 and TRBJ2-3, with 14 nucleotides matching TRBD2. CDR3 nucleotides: TGTGCCAGCAGGCGAAGACTAGCGGGGGGGCAAGGCACAGATACGCAGTATTTT. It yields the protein CASRRRLAGGQGTDTQYF.